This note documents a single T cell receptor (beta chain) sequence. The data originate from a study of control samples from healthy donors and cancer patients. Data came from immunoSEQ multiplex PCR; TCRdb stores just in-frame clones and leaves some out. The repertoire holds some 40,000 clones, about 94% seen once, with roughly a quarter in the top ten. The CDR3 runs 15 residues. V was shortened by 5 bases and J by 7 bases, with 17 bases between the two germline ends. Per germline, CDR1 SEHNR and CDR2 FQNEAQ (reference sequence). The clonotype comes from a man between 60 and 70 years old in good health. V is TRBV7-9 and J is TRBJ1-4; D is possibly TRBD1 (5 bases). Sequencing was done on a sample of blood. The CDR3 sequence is CASSRGDSPLEKLFF. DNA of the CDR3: TGTGCCAGCAGCAGAGGGGATAGCCCACTTGAAAAACTGTTTTTT.